This TCR beta chain appears in the sequencing data of a study of T cell responses to AZD1222 COVID-19 vaccine. The table lists this clone with a few counts. The data were produced by immunoSEQ multiplex PCR, yet TCRdb's version contains in-frame clones alone and is incomplete. Of about 140,000 clones in the sample, less than 95% were seen once. CDR1 and CDR2 (germline): SQVTM, ANQGSEA. Trimming left V 6 bases short and J 6 bases short, with 18 bases between. CDR3 size: 13 residues. Sample: peripheral blood, taken on day 0 of AZD1222 vaccination. The V and J genes are TRBV29-1 and TRBJ2-7; a weak D match, TRBD1 (5 bases). This sequence was found in an adult in good health. CDR3 bases: TGCAGCGTCTTAAACAGGAATCCGCCCGAGCAGTACTTC. It is translated as CSVLNRNPPEQYF.